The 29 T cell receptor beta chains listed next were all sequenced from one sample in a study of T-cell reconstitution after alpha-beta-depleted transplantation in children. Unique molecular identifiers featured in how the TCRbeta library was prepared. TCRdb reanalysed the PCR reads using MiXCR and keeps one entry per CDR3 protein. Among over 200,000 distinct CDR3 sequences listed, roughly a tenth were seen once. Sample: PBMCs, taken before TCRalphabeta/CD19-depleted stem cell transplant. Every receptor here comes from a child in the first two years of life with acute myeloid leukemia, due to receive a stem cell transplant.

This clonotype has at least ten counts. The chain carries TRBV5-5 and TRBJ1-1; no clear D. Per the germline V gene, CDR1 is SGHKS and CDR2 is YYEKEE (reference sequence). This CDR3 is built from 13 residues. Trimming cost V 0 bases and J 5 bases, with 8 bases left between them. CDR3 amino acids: CASSLGDKTEAFF. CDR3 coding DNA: TGTGCCAGCAGCTTGGGCGATAAGACTGAAGCTTTCTTT.

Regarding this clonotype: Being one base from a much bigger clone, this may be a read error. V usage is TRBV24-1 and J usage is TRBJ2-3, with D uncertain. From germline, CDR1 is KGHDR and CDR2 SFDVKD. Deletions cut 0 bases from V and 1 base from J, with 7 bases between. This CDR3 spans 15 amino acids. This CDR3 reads CATSDLRRGTDTQYF. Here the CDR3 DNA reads TGTGCCACCAGTGATTTGCGACGGGGCACAGATACGCAGTATTTT.

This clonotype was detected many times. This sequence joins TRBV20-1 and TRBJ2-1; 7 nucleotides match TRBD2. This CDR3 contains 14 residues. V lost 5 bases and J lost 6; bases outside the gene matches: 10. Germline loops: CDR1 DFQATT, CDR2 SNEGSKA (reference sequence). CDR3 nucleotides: TGCAGTGCTCTGACTAGCCGAAGTCTCAATGAGCAGTTCTTC. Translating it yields CSALTSRSLNEQFF.

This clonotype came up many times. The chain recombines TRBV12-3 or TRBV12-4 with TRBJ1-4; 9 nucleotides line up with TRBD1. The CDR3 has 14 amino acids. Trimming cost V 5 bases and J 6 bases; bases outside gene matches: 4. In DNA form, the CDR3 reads TGTGCCAGCAGTCCGGGACAGGGCTATGAAAAACTGTTTTTT. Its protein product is CASSPGQGYEKLFF.

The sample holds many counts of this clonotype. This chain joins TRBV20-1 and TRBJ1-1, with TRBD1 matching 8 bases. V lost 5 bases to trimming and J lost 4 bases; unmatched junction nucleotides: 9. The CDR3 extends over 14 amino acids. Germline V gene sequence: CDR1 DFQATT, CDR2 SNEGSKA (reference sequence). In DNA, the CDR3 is TGCAGTGCTGGACAGGGTCGATGGGCCACTGAAGCTTTCTTT. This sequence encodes CSAGQGRWATEAFF.

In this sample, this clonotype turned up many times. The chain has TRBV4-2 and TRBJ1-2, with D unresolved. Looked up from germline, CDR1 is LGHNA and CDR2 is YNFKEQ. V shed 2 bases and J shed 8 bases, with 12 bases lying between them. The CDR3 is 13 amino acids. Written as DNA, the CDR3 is TGTGCCAGCAGCCAATCGGAGGTTAAGGGCTACACCTTC. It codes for CASSQSEVKGYTF.

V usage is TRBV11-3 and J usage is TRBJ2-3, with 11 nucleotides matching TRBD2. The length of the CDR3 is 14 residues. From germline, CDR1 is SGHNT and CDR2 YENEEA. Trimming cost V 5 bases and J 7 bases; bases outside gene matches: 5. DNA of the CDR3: TGTGCCAGCAGCATAGCGGGGGGGCCCTATACGCAGTATTTT. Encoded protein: CASSIAGGPYTQYF.

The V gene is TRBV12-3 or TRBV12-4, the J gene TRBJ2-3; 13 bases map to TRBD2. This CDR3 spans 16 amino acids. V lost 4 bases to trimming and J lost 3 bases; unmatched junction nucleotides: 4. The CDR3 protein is CASSSLAGGPTDTQYF. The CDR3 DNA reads TGTGCCAGCAGTTCACTAGCGGGAGGGCCAACAGATACGCAGTATTTT.

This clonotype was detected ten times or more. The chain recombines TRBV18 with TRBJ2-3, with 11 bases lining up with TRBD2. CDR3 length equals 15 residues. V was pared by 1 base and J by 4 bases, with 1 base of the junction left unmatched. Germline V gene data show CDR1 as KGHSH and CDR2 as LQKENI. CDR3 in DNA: TGTGCCAGCTCACCACGACTAGCGGGGTCAGATACGCAGTATTTT. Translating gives CASSPRLAGSDTQYF. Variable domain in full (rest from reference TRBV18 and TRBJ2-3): NAGVMQNPRHLVRRRGQEARLRCSPMKGHSHVYWYRQLPEEGLKFMVYLQKENIIDESGMPKERFSAEFPKEGPSILRIQQVVRGDSAAYFCASSPRLAGSDTQYFGPGTRLTVL.

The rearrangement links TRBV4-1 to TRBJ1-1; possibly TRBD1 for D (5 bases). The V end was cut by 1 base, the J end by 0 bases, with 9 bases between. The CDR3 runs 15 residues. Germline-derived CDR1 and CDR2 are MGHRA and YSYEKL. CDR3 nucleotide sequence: TGCGCCAGCAGCCAAGTGCTAGGGGTGAACACTGAAGCTTTCTTT. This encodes CASSQVLGVNTEAFF.

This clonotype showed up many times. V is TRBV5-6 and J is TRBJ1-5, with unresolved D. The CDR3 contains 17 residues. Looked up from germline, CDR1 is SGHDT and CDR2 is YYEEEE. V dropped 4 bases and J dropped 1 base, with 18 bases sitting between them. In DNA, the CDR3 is TGTGCCAGCAGCCGGAGGACCACGTGGGCAAGCAATCAGCCCCAGCATTTT. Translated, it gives CASSRRTTWASNQPQHF.

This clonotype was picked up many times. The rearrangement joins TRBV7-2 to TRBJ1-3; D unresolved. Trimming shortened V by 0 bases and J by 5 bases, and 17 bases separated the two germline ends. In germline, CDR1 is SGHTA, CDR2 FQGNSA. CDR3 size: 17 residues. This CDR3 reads CASSLAGSGILRNTIYF. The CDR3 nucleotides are TGTGCCAGCAGCTTAGCTGGTTCTGGGATTCTTCGAAACACCATATATTTT.

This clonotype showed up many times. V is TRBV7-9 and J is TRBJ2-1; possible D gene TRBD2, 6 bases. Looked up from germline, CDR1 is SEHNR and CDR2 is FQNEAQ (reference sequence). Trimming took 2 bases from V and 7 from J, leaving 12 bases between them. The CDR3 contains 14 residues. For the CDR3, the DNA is TGTGCCAGCAGCTTATTGGAGGGATTTAATGAGCAGTTCTTC. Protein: CASSLLEGFNEQFF. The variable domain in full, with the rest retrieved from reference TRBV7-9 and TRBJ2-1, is DTGVSQNPRHKITKRGQNVTFRCDPISEHNRLYWYRQTLGQGPEFLTYFQNEAQLEKSRLLSDRFSAERPKGSFSTLEIQRTEQGDSAMYLCASSLLEGFNEQFFGPGTRLTVL.

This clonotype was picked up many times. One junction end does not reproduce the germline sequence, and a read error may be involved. The CDR3 sequence is CASSTGVAAYNEQFF. The DNA for the CDR3 is TGTGCCAGCAGCACAGGGGTAGCGGCCTATAATGAGCAGTTCTTC. This rearrangement joins TRBV7-9 to TRBJ2-1; D might be TRBD1 (7 bases). The CDR3 has 15 amino acids. The germline V gene has CDR1 SEHNR and CDR2 FQNEAQ (reference sequence).

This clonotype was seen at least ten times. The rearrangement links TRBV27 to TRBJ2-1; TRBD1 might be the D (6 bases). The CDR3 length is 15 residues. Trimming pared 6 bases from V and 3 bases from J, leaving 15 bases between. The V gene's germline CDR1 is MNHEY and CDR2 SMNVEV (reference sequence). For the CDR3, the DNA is TGTGCCAGCAGCCTTAAGGACAGAGTCTACAATGAGCAGTTCTTC. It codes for CASSLKDRVYNEQFF.

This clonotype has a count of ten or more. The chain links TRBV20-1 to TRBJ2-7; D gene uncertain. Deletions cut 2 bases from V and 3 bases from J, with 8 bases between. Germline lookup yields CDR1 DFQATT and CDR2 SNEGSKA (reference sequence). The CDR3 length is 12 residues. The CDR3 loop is CSARKDGYEQYF. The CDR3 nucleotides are TGCAGTGCTAGAAAGGACGGCTACGAGCAGTACTTC.

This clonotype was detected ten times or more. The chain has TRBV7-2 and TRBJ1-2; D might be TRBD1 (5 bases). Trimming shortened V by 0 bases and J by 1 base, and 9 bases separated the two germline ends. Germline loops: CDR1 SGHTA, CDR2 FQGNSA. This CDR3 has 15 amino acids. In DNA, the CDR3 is TGTGCCAGCAGCTTAGCGGTGACAGTTAACTATGGCTACACCTTC. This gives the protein CASSLAVTVNYGYTF. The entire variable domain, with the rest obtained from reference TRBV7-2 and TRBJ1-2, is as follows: GAGVSQSPSNKVTEKGKDVELRCDPISGHTALYWYRQSLGQGLEFLIYFQGNSAPDKSGLPSDRFSAERTGGSVSTLTIQRTQQEDSAVYLCASSLAVTVNYGYTFGSGTRLTVV.

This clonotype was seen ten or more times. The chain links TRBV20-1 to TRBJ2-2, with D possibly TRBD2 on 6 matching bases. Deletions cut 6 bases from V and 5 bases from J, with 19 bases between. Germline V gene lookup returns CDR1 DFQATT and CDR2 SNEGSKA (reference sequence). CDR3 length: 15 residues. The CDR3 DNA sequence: TGCAGTGCCCCTGGATCCAGCGGACTAACCGGGGAGCTGTTTTTT. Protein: CSAPGSSGLTGELFF.

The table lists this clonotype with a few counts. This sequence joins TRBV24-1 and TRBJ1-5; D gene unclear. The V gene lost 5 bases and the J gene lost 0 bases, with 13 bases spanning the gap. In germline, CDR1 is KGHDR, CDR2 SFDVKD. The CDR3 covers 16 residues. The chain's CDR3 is CATSGRGETSNQPQHF. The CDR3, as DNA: TGTGCCACCAGTGGTCGAGGAGAGACTAGCAATCAGCCCCAGCATTTT.

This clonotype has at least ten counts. CDR3 nucleotides: TGTGCCAGCAGCTTAGTGTATGGGCCTGGTGCCGGGGAGCTGTTTTTT. Amino acid sequence: CASSLVYGPGAGELFF. V usage is TRBV7-9 and J usage is TRBJ2-2; D remains ambiguous. Germline loops: CDR1 SEHNR, CDR2 FQNEAQ (reference sequence). The V end was cut by 1 base, the J end by 6 bases, with 15 bases between. The CDR3 sequence is 16 residues long.

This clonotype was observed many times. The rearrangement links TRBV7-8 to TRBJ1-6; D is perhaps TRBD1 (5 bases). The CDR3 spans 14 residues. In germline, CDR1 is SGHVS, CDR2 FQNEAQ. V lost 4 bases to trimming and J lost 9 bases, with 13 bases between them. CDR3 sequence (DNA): TGTGCCAGCAGCTCGACAGTGAGGAGTTCACCCCTCCACTTT. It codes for CASSSTVRSSPLHF.

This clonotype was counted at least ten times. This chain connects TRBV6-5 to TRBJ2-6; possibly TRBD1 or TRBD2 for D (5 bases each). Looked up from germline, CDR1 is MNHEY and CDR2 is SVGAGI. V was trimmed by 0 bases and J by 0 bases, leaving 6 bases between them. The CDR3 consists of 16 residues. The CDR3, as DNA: TGTGCCAGCAGTTACTCGAGGGGCTCTGGGGCCAACGTCCTGACTTTC. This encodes CASSYSRGSGANVLTF.

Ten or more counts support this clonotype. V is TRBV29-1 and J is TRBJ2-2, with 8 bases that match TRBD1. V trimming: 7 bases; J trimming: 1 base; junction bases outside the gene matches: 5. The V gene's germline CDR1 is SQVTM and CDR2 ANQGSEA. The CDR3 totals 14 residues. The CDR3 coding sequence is TGCAGCGGCTCCGACAGGGGGAACACCGGGGAGCTGTTTTTT. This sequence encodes CSGSDRGNTGELFF.

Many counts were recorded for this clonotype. CDR3 protein: CASSPRTGNYEQYF. The DNA for the CDR3 is TGCGCCAGCAGCCCAAGGACAGGGAACTACGAGCAGTACTTC. J is TRBJ2-7 and V is TRBV5-1; 8 bases line up with TRBD1. Germline lookup yields CDR1 SGHRS and CDR2 YFSETQ. V lost 4 bases and J lost 3; bases outside the gene matches: 6. This CDR3 spans 14 amino acids.

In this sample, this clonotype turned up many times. This chain's CDR3 is CASSLGTGYDETQYF. As DNA, the CDR3 is TGCGCCAGCAGCTTAGGGACAGGGTACGACGAGACCCAGTACTTC. J is TRBJ2-5 and V is TRBV5-1, with 9 nucleotides matching TRBD1. V dropped 2 bases and J dropped 5; count of bases not matched to a gene: 7. The germline gives CDR1 SGHRS, CDR2 YFSETQ. CDR3 size: 15 residues. The entire variable domain, with the rest obtained from reference TRBV5-1 and TRBJ2-5, is as follows: KAGVTQTPRYLIKTRGQQVTLSCSPISGHRSVSWYQQTPGQGLQFLFEYFSETQRNKGNFPGRFSGRQFSNSRSEMNVSTLELGDSALYLCASSLGTGYDETQYFGPGTRLLVL.

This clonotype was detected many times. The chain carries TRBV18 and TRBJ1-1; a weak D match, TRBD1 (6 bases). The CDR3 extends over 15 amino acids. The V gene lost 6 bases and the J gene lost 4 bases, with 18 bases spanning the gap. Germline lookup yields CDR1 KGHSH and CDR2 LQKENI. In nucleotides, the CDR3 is TGTGCCAGCTCCCCAGGGGCTCCGGGTGGCACTGAAGCTTTCTTT. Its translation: CASSPGAPGGTEAFF.

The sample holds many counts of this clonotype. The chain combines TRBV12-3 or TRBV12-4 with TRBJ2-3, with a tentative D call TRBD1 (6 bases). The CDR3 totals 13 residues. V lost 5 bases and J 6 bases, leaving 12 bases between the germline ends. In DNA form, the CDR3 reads TGTGCCAGCAGTACCAACAGGGATGATACGCAGTATTTT. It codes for CASSTNRDDTQYF.

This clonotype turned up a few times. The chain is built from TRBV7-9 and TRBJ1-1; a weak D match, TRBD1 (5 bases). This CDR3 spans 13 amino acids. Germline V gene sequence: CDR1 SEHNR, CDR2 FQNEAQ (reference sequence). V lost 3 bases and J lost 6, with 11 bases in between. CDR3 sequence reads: CASSLGTRAEAFF. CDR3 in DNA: TGTGCCAGCAGCTTGGGGACGAGGGCTGAAGCTTTCTTT.

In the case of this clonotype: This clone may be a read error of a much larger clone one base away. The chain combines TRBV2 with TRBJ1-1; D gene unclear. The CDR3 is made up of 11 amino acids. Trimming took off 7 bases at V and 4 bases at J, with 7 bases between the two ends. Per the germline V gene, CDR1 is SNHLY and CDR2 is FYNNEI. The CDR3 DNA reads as TGTGCCAGCAAAAAGACCACTGAAGCTTTCTTT. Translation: CASKKTTEAFF. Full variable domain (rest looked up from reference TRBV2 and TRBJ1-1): EPEVTQTPSHQVTQMGQEVILRCVPISNHLYFYWYRQILGQKVEFLVSFYNNEISEKSEIFDDQFSVERPDGSNFTLKIRSTKLEDSAMYFCASKKTTEAFFGQGTRLTVV.